Following are 21 T cell receptor beta chains from one sample sequenced in a study of T cells in Graves' hyperthyroidism and ophthalmopathy. The investigators amplified TCR beta CDR3 regions from RNA transcripts. First-round RT-PCR targeting the TCR CDR3 was performed with the HTBI primer set. TCRdb independently ran MiXCR on the multiplex PCR reads; one entry per CDR3 protein. The repertoire holds around 570,000 distinct CDR3 sequences, with just under 20% as singletons. The sample consisted of blood. These receptors were taken from a man aged 35 to 55 with Graves' ophthalmopathy.

There are many counts of this clonotype. The rearrangement joins TRBV13 to TRBJ1-6; no clear D. Germline-derived CDR1 and CDR2 are PRHDT and FYEKMQ (reference sequence). The CDR3 has 16 residues. V was shortened by 4 bases and J by 0 bases, with 10 bases between the two germline ends. The CDR3 sequence is CASSSPGSSYNSPLHF. As DNA, the CDR3 is TGTGCCAGCAGCTCGCCGGGGTCCTCCTATAATTCACCCCTCCACTTT.

The chain combines TRBV7-9 with TRBJ2-3, with unresolved D. The CDR3 covers 13 residues. Germline V gene sequence: CDR1 SEHNR, CDR2 FQNEAQ (reference sequence). V was shortened by 3 bases and J by 11 bases, with 15 bases between the two germline ends. The DNA of the CDR3 is TGTGCCAGCAGCTTCGACGGGTCATCGGGGCAGTATTTT. Translation gives CASSFDGSSGQYF. Combining the CDR3 with reference TRBV7-9 and TRBJ2-3 gives the whole variable domain DTGVSQNPRHKITKRGQNVTFRCDPISEHNRLYWYRQTLGQGPEFLTYFQNEAQLEKSRLLSDRFSAERPKGSFSTLEIQRTEQGDSAMYLCASSFDGSSGQYFGPGTRLTVL.

This clonotype occurred many times. The chain joins TRBV27 to TRBJ2-7, with a possible D match to TRBD1 (6 bases). This CDR3 comprises 15 residues. The ends were cut back, 2 bases at V and 3 bases at J, with 14 bases in the middle. CDR1 and CDR2 (germline): MNHEY, SMNVEV (reference sequence). The CDR3 protein is CASSLAPTGDYEQYF. In DNA, the CDR3 is TGTGCCAGCAGTTTAGCCCCGACAGGTGACTACGAGCAGTACTTC.

The V call is TRBV4-2, the J call TRBJ2-3; 9 nucleotides line up with TRBD1. The germline V gene encodes CDR1 LGHNA and CDR2 YNFKEQ. V trimming: 5 bases; J trimming: 3 bases; junction bases outside the gene matches: 6. The CDR3 loop spans 15 amino acids. CDR3 nucleotide sequence: TGTGCCAGCAGCGGAGGGACAGGGAAGACAGATACGCAGTATTTT. Translation: CASSGGTGKTDTQYF.

This clonotype was detected only a few times. This chain links TRBV7-9 with TRBJ1-2; TRBD1 is a possible D gene (5 bases). Germline V gene lookup returns CDR1 SEHNR and CDR2 FQNEAQ (reference sequence). Trimming took off 5 bases at V and 4 bases at J, with 17 bases between the two ends. The CDR3 totals 15 residues. The CDR3, as DNA: TGTGCCAGCAGCCTTCAAGGGGCCGATGGCTATGGCTACACCTTC. Translation gives CASSLQGADGYGYTF.

This clonotype turned up a few times. The chain couples TRBV19 to TRBJ2-3; D could derive from TRBD1 or TRBD2 (5 bases each). Trimming shortened V by 8 bases and J by 4 bases, and 16 bases separated the two germline ends. Germline CDR1 reads LNHDA; CDR2 reads SQIVND (reference sequence). The CDR3 covers 14 residues. The CDR3 spells CASHRGGTADTQYF. The DNA of the CDR3 is TGTGCCAGTCATAGGGGTGGGACGGCAGATACGCAGTATTTT.

This clonotype occurred many times. The chain has TRBV20-1 and TRBJ2-3; tentative D call: TRBD2 (6 bases). From germline, CDR1 is DFQATT and CDR2 SNEGSKA (reference sequence). This CDR3 has 16 residues. V lost 3 bases and J 0 bases, leaving 16 bases between the germline ends. The CDR3 here is CSARGLSLASTDTQYF. CDR3 in DNA: TGCAGTGCTAGGGGACTCAGTTTAGCAAGCACAGATACGCAGTATTTT.

The chain has TRBV11-2 and TRBJ2-5; 12 bases fit TRBD1. V lost 5 bases and J lost 3; bases outside the gene matches: 4. Germline CDR1 and CDR2: SGHAT and FQNNGV. There are 15 residues in the CDR3. In DNA form, the CDR3 reads TGTGCCAGCAGCCGGGGACAGGGGGCTGAAGAGACCCAGTACTTC. It codes for CASSRGQGAEETQYF. Together with reference TRBV11-2 and TRBJ2-5, the CDR3 gives the full variable domain: EAGVAQSPRYKIIEKRQSVAFWCNPISGHATLYWYQQILGQGPKLLIQFQNNGVVDDSQLPKDRFSAERLKGVDSTLKIQPAKLEDSAVYLCASSRGQGAEETQYFGPGTRLLVL.

This clonotype was counted a few times. The chain carries TRBV7-8 and TRBJ2-3; perhaps D is TRBD1 or TRBD2 (5 bases each). Germline V gene sequence: CDR1 SGHVS, CDR2 FQNEAQ. The CDR3 runs to 15 residues. The V end was cut by 3 bases, the J end by 0 bases, with 10 bases between. The CDR3 DNA reads as TGTGCCAGCAGCTTCCAGGGACCTAGCACAGATACGCAGTATTTT. Translation: CASSFQGPSTDTQYF.

The chain couples TRBV19 to TRBJ2-1; 13 bases line up with TRBD2. V shed 7 bases and J 10 bases; nucleotides not matched to a gene: 16. The CDR3 runs 17 residues. The germline gives CDR1 LNHDA, CDR2 SQIVND (reference sequence). CDR3 coding DNA: TGTGCCAGTATAAATGGGGGGACTAGCGGGGCCGACGGGGAGCAGTTCTTC. It yields the protein CASINGGTSGADGEQFF.

DNA of the CDR3: TGTGCCAGCAGCTCCAGTAGGTCCGGGGAGCTGTTTTTT. This sequence encodes CASSSSRSGELFF. This chain links TRBV7-2 with TRBJ2-2; no reliable D call. The germline gives CDR1 SGHTA, CDR2 FQGNSA. Trimming took 4 bases from V and 6 from J, leaving 9 bases between them. The length of the CDR3 is 13 residues.

The chain links TRBV5-1 to TRBJ2-7; either TRBD1 or TRBD2 may supply D (7 bases each). The CDR3 runs 13 residues. Germline V gives CDR1 SGHRS, CDR2 YFSETQ. Trimming cost V 5 bases and J 5 bases, with 14 bases left between them. In DNA, the CDR3 is TGCGCCAGCAGTCTACAGGGGAGGGACGAGCAGTACTTC. Amino acid sequence: CASSLQGRDEQYF.

The chain carries TRBV20-1 and TRBJ2-7; 9 bases are a match to TRBD1. The closer fit of TRBJ2-1 to the DNA end suggests the J call may be wrong. CDR1 and CDR2 from the germline V gene are DFQATT and SNEGSKA (reference sequence). This CDR3 is built from 14 residues. The chain's CDR3 is CSADPGQGRYEQFF. CDR3 nucleotides: TGCAGTGCCGATCCGGGACAGGGCAGGTACGAGCAGTTCTTC.

CDR3 protein: CASTPTGEGSTEAFF. In nucleotides, the CDR3 is TGTGCCAGCACCCCCACAGGGGAAGGGAGCACTGAAGCTTTCTTT. The chain has TRBV7-9 and TRBJ1-1; 7 nucleotides match TRBD1. Germline CDR1 reads SEHNR; CDR2 reads FQNEAQ (reference sequence). With V trimmed by 7 bases and J by 4 bases, 12 bases remained unmatched. The length of the CDR3 is 15 residues. The full variable domain, with the rest looked up from reference TRBV7-9 and TRBJ1-1, is DTGVSQNPRHKITKRGQNVTFRCDPISEHNRLYWYRQTLGQGPEFLTYFQNEAQLEKSRLLSDRFSAERPKGSFSTLEIQRTEQGDSAMYLCASTPTGEGSTEAFFGQGTRLTVV.

The genes are TRBV7-3 and TRBJ2-5, with 7 bases identical to TRBD2. Unmatched junction bases numbered 9, after V lost 4 bases and J lost 1 base. The CDR3 consists of 16 residues. CDR1 SGHTA and CDR2 FQGTGA come from the germline V gene. In nucleotides, the CDR3 is TGTGCCAGCAGCTCCGAACCGGCGGGGGTCCAAGAGACCCAGTACTTC. Translation gives CASSSEPAGVQETQYF.

As to this clonotype: The conserved phenylalanine or tryptophan is not found at the CDR3 terminus, so this likely reflects a read error. The V and J genes are TRBV7-2 and TRBJ2-5; no definite D call. From germline, CDR1 is SGHTA and CDR2 FQGNSA. Trimming left V 3 bases short and J 5 bases short, with 7 bases between. The CDR3 runs 12 residues. The CDR3 region is CASSFSGETQYC. DNA of the CDR3: TGTGCCAGCAGCTTTTCCGGGGAGACCCAGTACTGC.

The rearrangement uses TRBV28 and TRBJ2-3; D unresolved. The CDR3 loop spans 13 amino acids. CDR1 is MDHEN, CDR2 SYDVKM, per germline. V lost 6 bases to trimming and J lost 6 bases, with 13 bases between them. In DNA, the CDR3 is TGTGCCAGCAGCCCCCCGGTGGTGGATACGCAGTATTTT. It yields the protein CASSPPVVDTQYF.

This clonotype turned up a few times. This chain connects TRBV6-2 or TRBV6-3 to TRBJ2-2, with D possibly being TRBD2 (5 bases). The CDR3 consists of 15 residues. CDR1 is MNHEY and CDR2 is SVGEGT in the germline V gene. With 0 bases removed from V and 4 bases from J, the gap between germline ends came to 9 bases. The CDR3 DNA is TGTGCCAGCAGTTACTCTCCCCGGGGCACCGGGGAGCTGTTTTTT. Protein product: CASSYSPRGTGELFF.

Many counts were recorded for this clonotype. V and J are TRBV12-3 or TRBV12-4 and TRBJ2-3, with 10 bases identical to TRBD2. The CDR3 extends over 16 amino acids. Germline trimming cut 5 bases from V and 6 bases from J; bases unmatched to any gene: 11. CDR3: CASSLSSGGIGDTQYF. CDR3 nucleotides: TGTGCCAGCAGTCTGTCTAGCGGGGGCATAGGGGATACGCAGTATTTT.

The DNA for the CDR3 is TGTGCCAGCAGCGTAGTCCCCACCGGGGCGGGGGAGCTGTTTTTT. Translating gives CASSVVPTGAGELFF. The rearrangement uses TRBV9 and TRBJ2-2, with D perhaps assigned TRBD1 or TRBD2 (5 bases each). This CDR3 region has 15 residues. Germline V gene data show CDR1 as SGDLS and CDR2 as YYNGEE. V dropped 0 bases and J dropped 8 bases, with 14 bases sitting between them. The whole variable domain, remainder taken from reference TRBV9 and TRBJ2-2, is DSGVTQTPKHLITATGQRVTLRCSPRSGDLSVYWYQQSLDQGLQFLIQYYNGEERAKGNILERFSAQQFPDLHSELNLSSLELGDSALYFCASSVVPTGAGELFFGEGSRLTVL.

J is TRBJ1-2 and V is TRBV4-3, with D tentatively TRBD1 (5 bases). There are 18 residues in the CDR3. The germline V gene has CDR1 LGHNA and CDR2 YSLEER. Between the trimmed V and J ends, which lost 0 bases and 2 bases, there was a span of 19 bases. DNA for the CDR3: TGCGCCAGCAGCCAAGAAAGGCTGACCCGGGGCGCAAACTATGGCTACACCTTC. This sequence encodes CASSQERLTRGANYGYTF.